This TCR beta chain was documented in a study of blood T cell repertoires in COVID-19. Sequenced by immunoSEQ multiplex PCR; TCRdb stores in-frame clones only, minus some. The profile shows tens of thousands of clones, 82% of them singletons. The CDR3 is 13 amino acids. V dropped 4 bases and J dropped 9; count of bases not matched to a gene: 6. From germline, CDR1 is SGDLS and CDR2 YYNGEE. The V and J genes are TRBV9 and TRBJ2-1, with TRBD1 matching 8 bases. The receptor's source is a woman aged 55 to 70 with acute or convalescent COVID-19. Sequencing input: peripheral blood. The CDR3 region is CASSTRQGTEQFF. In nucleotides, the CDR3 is TGTGCCAGCAGCACGAGACAGGGGACTGAGCAGTTCTTC.